Below are 30 T cell receptor beta chains sequenced from a single sample in a study of tumor-infiltrating lymphocytes in localized non-small cell lung cancer. The method was immunoSEQ multiplex PCR; TCRdb's version includes in-frame clones alone and lacks a portion of them. The profile shows under 25,000 clones, approximately 71% of them singletons. The sample taken for sequencing was lung tumor tissue. All receptors come from a human donor with non-small cell lung cancer.

CDR3 region: CASSLAGIDQPQHF. CDR3 sequence (DNA): TGTGCCAGCAGTTTAGCGGGAATCGATCAGCCCCAGCATTTT. The rearrangement joins TRBV28 to TRBJ1-5; D remains unclear. The CDR3 consists of 14 residues. Trimming cost V 2 bases and J 5 bases, with 10 bases left between them. Germline CDR1 reads MDHEN; CDR2 reads SYDVKM.

This clone was counted only a few times. The chain recombines TRBV27 with TRBJ1-6; the D is unclear. CDR3 length: 15 residues. Trimming stripped 4 bases from V and 10 bases from J, with 17 bases between. CDR1 and CDR2 (germline): MNHEY, SMNVEV (reference sequence). The CDR3 coding sequence is TGTGCCAGCAGTTATGGGTGGGGAGGAGGATCACCCCTCCACTTT. The encoded protein is CASSYGWGGGSPLHF.

The chain is built from TRBV5-1 and TRBJ2-3; TRBD2 aligns across 8 bases. Per the germline V gene, CDR1 is SGHRS and CDR2 is YFSETQ. V was clipped by 6 bases and J by 1 base; unmatched bases: 10. The CDR3 contains 16 residues. CDR3 in DNA: TGCGCCAGCAAACCCGAAGCGGGACTAGGCACAGATACGCAGTATTTT. It translates to CASKPEAGLGTDTQYF.

The genes are TRBV7-2 and TRBJ1-5; D unclear. Germline V gene sequence: CDR1 SGHTA, CDR2 FQGNSA. This CDR3 is built from 16 residues. Between the trimmed V and J ends, which lost 0 bases and 1 base, there was a span of 10 bases. The CDR3 here is CASSLASPISNQPQHF. CDR3 nucleotides: TGTGCCAGCAGCTTAGCAAGTCCGATAAGCAATCAGCCCCAGCATTTT. Variable domain in full (rest from reference TRBV7-2 and TRBJ1-5): GAGVSQSPSNKVTEKGKDVELRCDPISGHTALYWYRQSLGQGLEFLIYFQGNSAPDKSGLPSDRFSAERTGGSVSTLTIQRTQQEDSAVYLCASSLASPISNQPQHFGDGTRLSIL.

The gene calls are TRBV7-2 and TRBJ1-5; D not resolved. Between the trimmed V and J ends, which lost 1 base and 9 bases, there was a span of 10 bases. Germline values: CDR1 SGHTA, CDR2 FQGNSA. This CDR3 has 13 residues. Written as DNA, the CDR3 is TGTGCCAGCAGCTTAGATAAACAAGGGCCCCAGCATTTT. Its protein is CASSLDKQGPQHF.

The CDR3 region is CASSVGGLASDTQYF. DNA for the CDR3: TGTGCCAGCAGCGTAGGGGGACTAGCTTCGGATACGCAGTATTTT. This chain joins TRBV9 and TRBJ2-3; 9 bases line up with TRBD2. The CDR3 sequence is 15 residues long. Trimming at V came to 0 bases and at J to 6 bases, leaving 5 bases not matched to a gene. Germline CDR1 and CDR2: SGDLS and YYNGEE.

This clone was seen a single time. The chain uses TRBV10-3 and TRBJ1-1, with 9 bases aligning to TRBD1. Germline V CDR1 and CDR2: ENHRY, SYGVKD. The CDR3 covers 18 residues. Trimming at V came to 4 bases and at J to 0 bases, leaving 12 bases not matched to a gene. Written as DNA, the CDR3 is TGTGCCATCAGTGCCGGACAGGGGATAGGTGGCATGAACACTGAAGCTTTCTTT. Encoded protein: CAISAGQGIGGMNTEAFF.

There are a few counts of this clone. The chain uses TRBV5-8 and TRBJ1-1; D not certain. Trimming shortened V by 5 bases and J by 6 bases, and 11 bases separated the two germline ends. The CDR3 covers 12 residues. Germline V gives CDR1 SGHTS, CDR2 YDEGEE. In DNA, the CDR3 is TGTGCCAGCAGTTTTAACGTTGCTGAAGCTTTCTTT. It codes for CASSFNVAEAFF.

On this clone: The same CDR3 arises from other DNA sequences in this sample as well. The V and J genes are TRBV5-5 and TRBJ2-6; possibly TRBD2 for D (6 bases). This CDR3 contains 17 residues. Trimming cost V 0 bases and J 0 bases, with 10 bases left between them. Germline V CDR1 and CDR2: SGHKS, YYEKEE (reference sequence). The CDR3 protein is CASSLGQGGSGANVLTF. CDR3 bases: TGTGCCAGCAGCTTGGGGCAGGGAGGCTCTGGGGCCAACGTCCTGACTTTC.

J is TRBJ1-1 and V is TRBV7-2, with TRBD1 as a possible D gene (5 bases). Germline-derived CDR1 and CDR2 are SGHTA and FQGNSA. V was cut by 2 bases and J by 5 bases, with 15 bases left in between. The CDR3 has 15 residues. The DNA for the CDR3 is TGTGCCAGCAGCTTACTCGGGGGGGTGAGTACTGAAGCTTTCTTT. It specifies CASSLLGGVSTEAFF.

The chain links TRBV5-5 to TRBJ2-1, with 10 bases that match TRBD2. Germline loops: CDR1 SGHKS, CDR2 YYEKEE (reference sequence). This CDR3 has 16 residues. Trimming at V came to 4 bases and at J to 4 bases, leaving 8 bases not matched to a gene. CDR3 loop: CASSLLSGRSYNEQFF. CDR3 in DNA: TGTGCCAGCAGCCTACTTAGCGGGAGGTCGTACAATGAGCAGTTCTTC.

This clone has only a few counts. The chain is built from TRBV19 and TRBJ1-4; D uncertain. Trimming left V 6 bases short and J 7 bases short, with 12 bases between. This CDR3 region has 13 residues. Germline V gives CDR1 LNHDA, CDR2 SQIVND (reference sequence). CDR3 coding DNA: TGTGCCAGTAGCAACCTAGGCGGTGAAAAACTGTTTTTT. Translation: CASSNLGGEKLFF.

The V gene is TRBV2, the J gene TRBJ2-7; unclear D gene. V lost 1 base, J lost 3 bases, and 1 base lay in between. This CDR3 is built from 11 residues. Germline loops: CDR1 SNHLY, CDR2 FYNNEI. This chain's CDR3 is CASSEVYEQYF. The CDR3 nucleotides are TGTGCCAGCAGTGAAGTCTACGAGCAGTACTTC.

By sample share, this clone is medium-sized. The chain has TRBV28 and TRBJ2-7; D not resolved. Deletions cut 2 bases from V and 7 bases from J, with 6 bases between. Germline CDR1 and CDR2: MDHEN and SYDVKM. The CDR3 sequence is 11 residues long. The CDR3 spells CASSLSGEQYF. The CDR3 DNA is TGTGCCAGCAGTTTAAGTGGGGAGCAGTACTTC.

The CDR3 DNA reads TGTGCCACCAGCAGACCACGTGGACAGTCCTACGAGCAGTACTTC. This encodes CATSRPRGQSYEQYF. V and J are TRBV15 and TRBJ2-7; a weak D match, TRBD1 (6 bases). The germline gives CDR1 LNHNV, CDR2 YYDKDF (reference sequence). The CDR3 is 15 residues long. V was pared by 2 bases and J by 1 base, with 12 bases between.

The chain uses TRBV27 and TRBJ2-7; 9 bases match TRBD2. Per the germline V gene, CDR1 is MNHEY and CDR2 is SMNVEV (reference sequence). CDR3 length equals 16 residues. V was pared by 1 base and J by 7 bases, with 11 bases of the junction left unmatched. CDR3 protein: CASSLFLAGRSGEQYF. The CDR3 bases are TGTGCCAGCAGTTTATTTCTAGCGGGAAGGTCGGGTGAGCAGTACTTC.

In the case of this clone: Other DNA sequences within the sample encode an identical CDR3. The genes are TRBV2 and TRBJ2-7; maybe TRBD2 (6 bases). The CDR3 sequence is 14 residues long. Germline V gene sequence: CDR1 SNHLY, CDR2 FYNNEI. Trimming left V 0 bases short and J 1 base short, with 7 bases between. This CDR3 reads CASSEASGSYEQYF. In nucleotides, the CDR3 is TGTGCCAGCAGTGAAGCTAGCGGTTCCTACGAGCAGTACTTC.

This clone was observed a few times. The chain is built from TRBV27 and TRBJ2-5; D gene uncertain. CDR1 is MNHEY, CDR2 SMNVEV, per germline (reference sequence). This CDR3 is 13 amino acids long. V gave up 2 bases and J gave up 5 bases, with 9 bases separating them. CDR3 amino acids: CASSLGYMETQYF. CDR3 coding DNA: TGTGCCAGCAGTTTAGGGTACATGGAGACCCAGTACTTC.

The chain combines TRBV14 with TRBJ2-5; 9 bases are shared with TRBD2. V trimming: 2 bases; J trimming: 5 bases; junction bases outside the gene matches: 6. The CDR3 contains 15 residues. Germline V lookup: CDR1 SGHDN, CDR2 FVKESK. CDR3 loop: CASSQLAGRQETQYF. In DNA, the CDR3 is TGTGCCAGCAGCCAACTAGCGGGACGGCAGGAGACCCAGTACTTC.

J is TRBJ1-1 and V is TRBV7-9; D gene ambiguous. This CDR3 spans 13 amino acids. Deletions cut 4 bases from V and 6 bases from J, with 12 bases between. CDR1 SEHNR and CDR2 FQNEAQ come from the germline V gene (reference sequence). CDR3 protein: CASSSPESAEAFF. The CDR3 DNA reads TGTGCCAGCAGCTCCCCCGAATCCGCTGAAGCTTTCTTT.

This sequence joins TRBV7-9 and TRBJ2-3; D is perhaps TRBD1 or TRBD2 (5 bases each). Between the trimmed V and J ends, which lost 2 bases and 5 bases, there was a span of 17 bases. The germline gives CDR1 SEHNR, CDR2 FQNEAQ (reference sequence). This CDR3 is built from 16 residues. CDR3 sequence reads: CASSLSRDPPRDTQYF. In nucleotides, the CDR3 is TGTGCCAGCAGCTTATCCCGGGACCCTCCCCGAGATACGCAGTATTTT.

The rearrangement links TRBV7-2 to TRBJ2-3; no clear D. In germline, CDR1 is SGHTA, CDR2 FQGNSA. The CDR3 is made up of 14 amino acids. V was shortened by 1 base and J by 4 bases, with 9 bases between the two germline ends. CDR3 region: CASSLEGRADTQYF. The CDR3 nucleotides are TGTGCCAGCAGCTTAGAGGGTCGGGCAGATACGCAGTATTTT.

The chain employs TRBV6-5 and TRBJ2-3, with D uncertain. The CDR3 runs to 12 residues. Germline V gives CDR1 MNHEY, CDR2 SVGAGI. V was pared by 6 bases and J by 6 bases, with 10 bases between. The CDR3 is CASSRQGDTQYF. CDR3 DNA: TGTGCCAGCAGCCGACAAGGTGATACGCAGTATTTT.

The chain links TRBV19 to TRBJ1-5; D possibly corresponds to TRBD1 (6 bases). Germline values: CDR1 LNHDA, CDR2 SQIVND (reference sequence). V lost 6 bases and J lost 6, with 12 bases in between. The CDR3 spans 13 residues. The DNA of the CDR3 is TGTGCCAGTAGATCTCAGGGGTCTCAGCCCCAGCATTTT. The encoded protein is CASRSQGSQPQHF.

V usage is TRBV7-3 and J usage is TRBJ2-4, with 8 nucleotides matching TRBD2. The CDR3 has 15 residues. CDR1 is SGHTA and CDR2 is FQGTGA in the germline V gene. The junction had 13 bases not matched to a gene; V was cut back by 2 bases and J by 13 bases. The CDR3 is CASSLHHAGTSNQYF. The CDR3, as DNA: TGTGCCAGCAGCTTACATCACGCCGGGACTAGTAACCAGTACTTC.

The chain combines TRBV7-8 with TRBJ2-1; no definite D call. The ends were cut back, 3 bases at V and 8 bases at J, with 11 bases in the middle. Germline assignment: CDR1 SGHVS and CDR2 FQNEAQ. The CDR3 length is 13 residues. CDR3: CASSLDLRDEQFF. For the CDR3, the DNA is TGTGCCAGCAGCTTGGACCTAAGGGATGAGCAGTTCTTC. Full variable domain (missing parts from reference TRBV7-8 and TRBJ2-1): GAGVSQSPRYKVAKRGQDVALRCDPISGHVSLFWYQQALGQGPEFLTYFQNEAQLDKSGLPSDRFFAERPEGSVSTLKIQRTQQEDSAVYLCASSLDLRDEQFFGPGTRLTVL.

This sequence joins TRBV7-3 and TRBJ1-1; tentative D call: TRBD1 (5 bases). Between the trimmed V and J ends, which lost 0 bases and 5 bases, there was a span of 10 bases. In germline, CDR1 is SGHTA, CDR2 FQGTGA. The CDR3 consists of 14 residues. This CDR3 is CASSLTGARTEAFF. As DNA, the CDR3 is TGTGCCAGCAGCTTAACAGGGGCGAGGACTGAAGCTTTCTTT. Supplemented by reference TRBV7-3 and TRBJ1-1, the full variable domain reads GAGVSQTPSNKVTEKGKYVELRCDPISGHTALYWYRQSLGQGPEFLIYFQGTGAADDSGLPNDRFFAVRPEGSVSTLKIQRTERGDSAVYLCASSLTGARTEAFFGQGTRLTVV.

The rearrangement uses TRBV5-6 and TRBJ2-7; a weak D match, TRBD2 (6 bases). The CDR3 runs to 15 residues. The V and J ends lost 2 bases and 0 bases respectively, with 12 bases between them. Germline V CDR1 and CDR2: SGHDT, YYEEEE. CDR3 nucleotides: TGTGCCAGCAGCTTAAGGGTAGCGGTCTCCTACGAGCAGTACTTC. It specifies CASSLRVAVSYEQYF.

The chain recombines TRBV30 with TRBJ2-5; unclear D gene. CDR1 is GTSNPN, CDR2 SVGIG, per germline (reference sequence). The V end lost 0 bases, the J end lost 9 bases, and 17 bases lay between the germline ends. The CDR3 contains 14 residues. The CDR3 nucleotides read TGTGCCTGGAGTGTACTCGGCAGGCAACGGGCCCAGTACTTC. Translating it yields CAWSVLGRQRAQYF.

The chain is built from TRBV5-5 and TRBJ1-2; no reliable D call. The germline V and J ends were trimmed by 0 bases and 4 bases, with 10 bases remaining between them. Germline CDR1 is SGHKS and CDR2 is YYEKEE (reference sequence). The length of the CDR3 is 14 residues. In DNA, the CDR3 is TGTGCCAGCAGCTTGGACCTCGGCCGCTATGGCTACACCTTC. The encoded protein is CASSLDLGRYGYTF. The full variable domain, rest sourced from reference TRBV5-5 and TRBJ1-2, is DAGVTQSPTHLIKTRGQQVTLRCSPISGHKSVSWYQQVLGQGPQFIFQYYEKEERGRGNFPDRFSARQFPNYSSELNVNALLLGDSALYLCASSLDLGRYGYTFGSGTRLTVV.